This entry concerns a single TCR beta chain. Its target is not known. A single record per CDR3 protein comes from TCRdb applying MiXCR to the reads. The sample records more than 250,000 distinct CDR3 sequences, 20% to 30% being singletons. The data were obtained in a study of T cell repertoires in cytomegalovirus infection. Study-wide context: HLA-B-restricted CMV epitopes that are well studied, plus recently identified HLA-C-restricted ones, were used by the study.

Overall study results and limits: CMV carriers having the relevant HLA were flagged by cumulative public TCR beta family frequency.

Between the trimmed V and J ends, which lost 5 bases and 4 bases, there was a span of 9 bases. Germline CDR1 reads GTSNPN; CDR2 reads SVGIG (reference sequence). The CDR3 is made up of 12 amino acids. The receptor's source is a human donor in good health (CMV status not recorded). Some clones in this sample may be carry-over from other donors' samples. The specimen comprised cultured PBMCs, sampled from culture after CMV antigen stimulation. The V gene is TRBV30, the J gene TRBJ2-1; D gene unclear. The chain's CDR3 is CAWSRLYNEQFF. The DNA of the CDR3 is TGTGCCTGGTCCCGGCTGTACAATGAGCAGTTCTTC.